This T cell receptor (beta chain) appears in the sequencing data of a study of lymphopenia after photon versus proton radiotherapy. The study, taken as a whole, reports: A bigger post-nadir fall in TCR diversity correlated inversely with survival time in deceased patients. Post-nadir diversity loss with photons came from oligoclonal expansion, particularly CD8+ Temra cells. Survival link was tested only in deceased patients; proton benefit remains a possibility.

In this sample, this clone turned up a few times. Its antigen is still unknown. Sequencing used immunoSEQ multiplex PCR; TCRdb keeps in-frame clones, though not all of them. The sample gives around 160,000 clones, more than 85% of which show up once; about 4.3% is in the top ten. The CDR3 contains 15 residues. Germline lookup yields CDR1 SGHRS and CDR2 YFSETQ. Trimming left V 0 bases short and J 6 bases short, with 14 bases between. The receptor was isolated from a middle-aged man with gastric cancer. The input for sequencing was peripheral blood, taken from a patient treated with photon-based radiotherapy. The chain has TRBV5-1 and TRBJ2-3; D uncertain. The CDR3 nucleotides read TGCGCCAGCAGCTTGGCCCGCCCCGGGCCGGATACGCAGTATTTT. The encoded protein is CASSLARPGPDTQYF.